This passage covers 9 T cell receptor beta chains from one sample sequenced in a study of spatial heterogeneity in lung cancer. Study-level findings and limits: Mutation counts in tumors were tracked by counts of expanded intratumoral alpha and beta TCRs.

These receptors' antigens are unknown. Time point given: sample taken at primary tumor resection. MiXCR, applied by TCRdb to the 5' RACE reads, yields one record per CDR3 protein. The table shows tens of thousands of distinct CDR3 sequences, with approximately 6.5% occurring only once. This sample comprised lung tumor tissue, obtained at surgery. Receptors originate from a male donor with early-stage non-small cell lung cancer.

This clonotype was recorded at least ten times. The gene calls are TRBV24-1 and TRBJ2-4; D not certain. From germline, CDR1 is KGHDR and CDR2 SFDVKD. Deletions cut 0 bases from V and 7 bases from J, with 9 bases between. The CDR3 extends over 14 amino acids. The CDR3, as DNA: TGTGCCACCAGTGATTTGCTGTCTGGCAACATTCAGTACTTC. Translation gives CATSDLLSGNIQYF.

This clonotype was found many times. The V and J genes are TRBV30 and TRBJ2-7; D may be TRBD1 (6 bases). Trimming removed 1 base at V and 5 bases at J, with 18 bases between. The CDR3 extends over 15 amino acids. Germline values: CDR1 GTSNPN, CDR2 SVGIG (reference sequence). CDR3 in amino acids: CAWSAQGLRFDEQYF. The CDR3 DNA reads as TGTGCCTGGAGTGCCCAGGGGCTACGTTTCGACGAGCAGTACTTC.

This clonotype was seen only a few times. The chain carries TRBV29-1 and TRBJ1-4; D remains ambiguous. CDR1 and CDR2 from the germline V gene are SQVTM and ANQGSEA. There are 13 residues in the CDR3. Trimming pared 7 bases from V and 8 bases from J, leaving 17 bases between. The CDR3 DNA reads as TGCAGCGCCAACGGGCCCTCACGGGAAAAACTGTTTTTT. This translates into CSANGPSREKLFF.

This clonotype was seen only a few times. V usage is TRBV7-3 and J usage is TRBJ2-3; a weak D match, TRBD1 (5 bases). CDR3 length: 18 residues. Germline loops: CDR1 SGHTA, CDR2 FQGTGA. Trimming pared 0 bases from V and 7 bases from J, leaving 23 bases between. The CDR3 DNA is TGTGCCAGCAGCTTAACGCCCCCAGGGCGGTCCCAATTCTATACGCAGTATTTT. The encoded protein is CASSLTPPGRSQFYTQYF.

The sample holds many counts of this clonotype. The rearrangement joins TRBV7-8 to TRBJ2-6; D tentatively fits TRBD1 or TRBD2 (5 bases each). Germline V gives CDR1 SGHVS, CDR2 FQNEAQ. The V end lost 5 bases, the J end lost 4 bases, and 18 bases lay between the germline ends. CDR3 size: 17 residues. The DNA of the CDR3 is TGTGCCAGCAGCCCGGACGGCCGGGGCTCCGGGGCCAACGTCCTGACTTTC. Its protein is CASSPDGRGSGANVLTF. Full variable domain (remainder filled in from reference TRBV7-8 and TRBJ2-6): GAGVSQSPRYKVAKRGQDVALRCDPISGHVSLFWYQQALGQGPEFLTYFQNEAQLDKSGLPSDRFFAERPEGSVSTLKIQRTQQEDSAVYLCASSPDGRGSGANVLTFGAGSRLTVL.

This clonotype is medium-sized (0.01 to 0.1%) in the sample. The chain is built from TRBV7-2 and TRBJ2-3, with D hard to call. This CDR3 is built from 14 residues. Trimming took 0 bases from V and 5 from J, leaving 9 bases between them. The germline V gene has CDR1 SGHTA and CDR2 FQGNSA. CDR3 nucleotide sequence: TGTGCCAGCAGCTTAGCATGGGGTGGAGATACGCAGTATTTT. Protein sequence: CASSLAWGGDTQYF.

By share, this clonotype counts as medium-sized. This chain uses TRBV7-2 with TRBJ2-1; no definite D call. The CDR3 covers 14 residues. V lost 5 bases and J lost 0, with 8 bases in between. The germline CDR1 and CDR2 sequences are SGHTA and FQGNSA. The CDR3 sequence is CASSPSSSYNEQFF. The CDR3, as DNA: TGTGCCAGCAGCCCCTCAAGCTCCTACAATGAGCAGTTCTTC. Filled out from reference TRBV7-2 and TRBJ2-1, the complete variable domain reads GAGVSQSPSNKVTEKGKDVELRCDPISGHTALYWYRQSLGQGLEFLIYFQGNSAPDKSGLPSDRFSAERTGGSVSTLTIQRTQQEDSAVYLCASSPSSSYNEQFFGPGTRLTVL.

Only a few counts were recorded for this clonotype. V and J are TRBV7-8 and TRBJ2-4; TRBD2 is a possible D gene (6 bases). V shed 4 bases and J shed 1 base, with 26 bases lying between them. Germline values: CDR1 SGHVS, CDR2 FQNEAQ. The CDR3 has 20 residues. The CDR3 sequence: CASSSGVGPTSGRAKNIQYF. CDR3 nucleotide sequence: TGTGCCAGCAGCTCGGGAGTCGGGCCAACAAGCGGTCGGGCCAAAAACATTCAGTACTTC. Supplemented by reference TRBV7-8 and TRBJ2-4, the full variable domain reads GAGVSQSPRYKVAKRGQDVALRCDPISGHVSLFWYQQALGQGPEFLTYFQNEAQLDKSGLPSDRFFAERPEGSVSTLKIQRTQQEDSAVYLCASSSGVGPTSGRAKNIQYFGAGTRLSVL.

This clonotype was picked up a small number of times. In DNA form, the CDR3 reads TGTGCCAGCGGTCGGGGGACAGGGATAGACGAGCAGTACTTC. Amino acids: CASGRGTGIDEQYF. The chain links TRBV6-1 to TRBJ2-7; 9 bases agree with TRBD1. The germline V gene encodes CDR1 MNHNS and CDR2 SASEGT. This CDR3 contains 14 residues. V shed 8 bases and J 5 bases; nucleotides not matched to a gene: 10.